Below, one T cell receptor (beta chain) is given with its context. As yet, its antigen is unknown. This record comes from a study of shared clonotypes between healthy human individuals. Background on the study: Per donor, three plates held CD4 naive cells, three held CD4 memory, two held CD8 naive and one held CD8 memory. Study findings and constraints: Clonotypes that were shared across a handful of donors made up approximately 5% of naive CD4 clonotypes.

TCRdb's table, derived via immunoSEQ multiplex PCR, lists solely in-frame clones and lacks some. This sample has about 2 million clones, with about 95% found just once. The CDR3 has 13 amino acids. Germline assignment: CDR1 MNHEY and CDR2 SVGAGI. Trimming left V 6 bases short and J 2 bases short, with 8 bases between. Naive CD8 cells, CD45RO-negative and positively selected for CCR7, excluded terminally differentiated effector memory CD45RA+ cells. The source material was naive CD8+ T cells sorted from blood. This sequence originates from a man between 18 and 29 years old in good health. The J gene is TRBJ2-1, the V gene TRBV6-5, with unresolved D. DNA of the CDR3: TGTGCCAGCAGCGTTTCCGCCTACAATGAGCAGTTCTTC. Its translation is CASSVSAYNEQFF.